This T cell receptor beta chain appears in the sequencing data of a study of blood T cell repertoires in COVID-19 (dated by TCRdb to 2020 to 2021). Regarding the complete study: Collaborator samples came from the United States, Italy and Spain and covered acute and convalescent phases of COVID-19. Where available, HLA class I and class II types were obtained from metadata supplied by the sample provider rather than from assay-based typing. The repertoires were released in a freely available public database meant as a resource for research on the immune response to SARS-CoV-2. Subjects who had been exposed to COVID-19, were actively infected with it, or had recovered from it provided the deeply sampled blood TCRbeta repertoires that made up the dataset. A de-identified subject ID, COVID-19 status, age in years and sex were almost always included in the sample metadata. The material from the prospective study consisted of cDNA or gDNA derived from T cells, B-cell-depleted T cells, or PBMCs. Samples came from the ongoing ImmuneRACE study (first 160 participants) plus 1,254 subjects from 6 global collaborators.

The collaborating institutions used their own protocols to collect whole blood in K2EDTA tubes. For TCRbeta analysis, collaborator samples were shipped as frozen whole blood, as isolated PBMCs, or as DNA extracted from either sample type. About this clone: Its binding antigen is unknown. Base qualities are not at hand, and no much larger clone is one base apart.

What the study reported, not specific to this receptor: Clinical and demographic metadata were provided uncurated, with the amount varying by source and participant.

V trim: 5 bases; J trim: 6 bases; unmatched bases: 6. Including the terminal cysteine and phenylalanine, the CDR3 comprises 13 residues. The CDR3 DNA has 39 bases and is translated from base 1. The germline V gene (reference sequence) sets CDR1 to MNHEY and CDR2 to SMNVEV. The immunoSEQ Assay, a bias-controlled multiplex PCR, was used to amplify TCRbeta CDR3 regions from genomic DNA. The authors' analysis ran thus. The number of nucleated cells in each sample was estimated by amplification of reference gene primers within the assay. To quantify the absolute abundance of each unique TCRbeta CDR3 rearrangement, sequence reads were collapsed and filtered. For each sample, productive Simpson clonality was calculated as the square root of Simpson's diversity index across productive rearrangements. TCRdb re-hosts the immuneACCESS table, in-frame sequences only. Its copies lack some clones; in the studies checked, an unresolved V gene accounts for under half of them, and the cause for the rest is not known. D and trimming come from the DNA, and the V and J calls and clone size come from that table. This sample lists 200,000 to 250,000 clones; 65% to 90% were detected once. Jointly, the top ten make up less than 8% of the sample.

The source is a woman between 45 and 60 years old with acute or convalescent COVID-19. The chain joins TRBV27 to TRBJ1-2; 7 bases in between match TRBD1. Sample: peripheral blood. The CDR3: CASSGWTGNGYTF. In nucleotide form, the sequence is TGTGCCAGCAGTGGATGGACAGGCAATGGCTACACCTTC.